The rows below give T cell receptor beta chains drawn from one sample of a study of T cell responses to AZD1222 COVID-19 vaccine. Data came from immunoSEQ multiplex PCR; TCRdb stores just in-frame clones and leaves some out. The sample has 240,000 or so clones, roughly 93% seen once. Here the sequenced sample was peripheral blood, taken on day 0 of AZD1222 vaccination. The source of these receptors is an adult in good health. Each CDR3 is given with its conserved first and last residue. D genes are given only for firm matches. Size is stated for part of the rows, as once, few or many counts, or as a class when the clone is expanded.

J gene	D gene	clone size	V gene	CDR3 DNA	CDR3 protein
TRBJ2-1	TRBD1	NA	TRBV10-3	TGTGCCATCAGGATCGACAGGGGGTCCCACAATGAGCAGTTCTTC	CAIRIDRGSHNEQFF
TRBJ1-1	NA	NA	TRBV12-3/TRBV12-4	TGTGCCAGCACCAGGGACTCTAAGGAAGCTTTCTTT	CASTRDSKEAFF
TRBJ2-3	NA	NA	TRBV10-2	TGCGCCACCGGGGACTTTAGCACAGATACGCAGTATTTT	CATGDFSTDTQYF
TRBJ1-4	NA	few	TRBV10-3	TGTGCCATCAAAGCAACTAATGAAAAACTGTTTTTT	CAIKATNEKLFF
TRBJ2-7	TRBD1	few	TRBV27	TGTGCCAGCAGGGCCACAGGGGGCCCCTACTACGAGCAGTACTTC	CASRATGGPYYEQYF
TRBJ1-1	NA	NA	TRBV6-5	TGTGCCAGCAGAGGGACGCACACTGAAGCTTTCTTT	CASRGTHTEAFF
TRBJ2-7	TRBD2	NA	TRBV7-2	TGTGCCAGCAGCTACTCTAGCGGGAGTGAGTACGAGCAGTACTTC	CASSYSSGSEYEQYF
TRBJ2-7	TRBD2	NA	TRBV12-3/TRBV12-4	TGTGCCAGCGGGGTAGCGGGAATCGACGAGCAGTACTTC	CASGVAGIDEQYF
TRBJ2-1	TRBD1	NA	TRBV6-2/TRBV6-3	TGTGCCAGCAGTTACGTCCGGGACAGGGGGCCCTCAGCCTACAATGAGCAGTTCTTC	CASSYVRDRGPSAYNEQFF
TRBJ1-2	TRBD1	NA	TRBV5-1	TGCGCCAGCAGCTTGGGGACAGGGGGTGATGGCTACACCTTC	CASSLGTGGDGYTF